The clone carrying this T cell receptor beta chain occurred a few times. The entry originates in a study of a mutant IDH1 vaccine in newly diagnosed glioma. Time point defined: baseline, week 1 (first vaccination visit). Noted treatment: pre-vaccination baseline after standard-of-care therapy. Here immunoSEQ multiplex PCR was the method, and the copy in TCRdb shows in-frame clones only, minus some. The profile shows roughly 71,000 clones, approximately 86% of them singletons. CDR1 SNHLY and CDR2 FYNNEI come from the germline V gene. The germline V and J ends were trimmed by 6 bases and 0 bases, with 8 bases remaining between them. This CDR3 contains 13 residues.

The sequence was obtained from a young man with glioma. The sample here was PBMCs, taken from a glioma patient treated with radiotherapy, temozolomide or both. The chain has TRBV2 and TRBJ1-1; D remains unclear. The CDR3 nucleotides are TGTGCCAGCAGCCAAGAGGTGAACACTGAAGCTTTCTTT. Its protein product is CASSQEVNTEAFF.